The present T cell receptor (beta chain) was sequenced within a study of cytomegalovirus exposure and HLA in healthy donors. Study-level points and caveats: Serostatus for CMV was the only available immune exposure information. In a later analysis, productive TCRs from donors in an Asian-associated ancestry cluster reportedly carried fewer N-insertions than the cohort mean.

About this clone: What it recognizes is unknown.

The germline V gene encodes CDR1 MNHEY and CDR2 SVGAGI. J was trimmed by 7 bases and V by 5 bases; bases with no gene match: 10. The CDR3 is 15 amino acids. The PCR contained 60 Vbeta and 13 Jbeta primers. Repertoires were generated with immunoSEQ multiplex PCR, while TCRdb's copy carries only in-frame clones and drops some. The table includes 150,000 to 200,000 clones, 75% detected once. The TCR comes from a woman between 40 and 55 years old in good health and CMV-seropositive. V gene TRBV6-5 combines with J gene TRBJ1-1, with 10 nucleotides matching TRBD1. The sample comprised PBMCs. CDR3 bases: TGTGCCAGCAGTGGTCCCGGGACAGGGGCCCATGAAGCTTTCTTT. Translation gives CASSGPGTGAHEAFF.